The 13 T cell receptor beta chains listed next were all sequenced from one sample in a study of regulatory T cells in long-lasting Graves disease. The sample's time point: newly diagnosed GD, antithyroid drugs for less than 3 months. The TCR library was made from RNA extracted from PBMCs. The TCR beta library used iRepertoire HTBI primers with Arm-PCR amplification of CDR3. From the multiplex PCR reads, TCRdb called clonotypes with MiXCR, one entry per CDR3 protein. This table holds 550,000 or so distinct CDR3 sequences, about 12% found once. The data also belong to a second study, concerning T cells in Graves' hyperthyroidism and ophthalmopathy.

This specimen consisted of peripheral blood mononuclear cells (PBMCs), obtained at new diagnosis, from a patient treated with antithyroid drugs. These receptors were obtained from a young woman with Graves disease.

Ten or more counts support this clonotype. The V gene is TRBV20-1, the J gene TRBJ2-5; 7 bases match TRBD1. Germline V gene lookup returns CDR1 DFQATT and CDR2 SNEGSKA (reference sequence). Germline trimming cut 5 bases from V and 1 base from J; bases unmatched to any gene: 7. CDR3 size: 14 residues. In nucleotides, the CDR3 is TGCAGTGCTCCCGGACAGGACCGCCAAGAGACCCAGTACTTC. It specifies CSAPGQDRQETQYF.

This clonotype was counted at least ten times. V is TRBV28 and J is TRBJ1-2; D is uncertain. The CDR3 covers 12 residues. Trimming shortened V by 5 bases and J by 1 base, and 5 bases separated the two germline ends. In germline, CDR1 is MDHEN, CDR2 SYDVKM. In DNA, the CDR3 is TGTGCCAGCAGTGCCGATAACTATGGCTACACCTTC. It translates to CASSADNYGYTF.

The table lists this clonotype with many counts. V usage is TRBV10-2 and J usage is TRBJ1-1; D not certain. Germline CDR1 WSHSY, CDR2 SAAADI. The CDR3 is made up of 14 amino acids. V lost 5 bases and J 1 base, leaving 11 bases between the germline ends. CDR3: CASSQVVGNTEAFF. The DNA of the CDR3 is TGCGCCAGCAGTCAGGTAGTTGGGAACACTGAAGCTTTCTTT.

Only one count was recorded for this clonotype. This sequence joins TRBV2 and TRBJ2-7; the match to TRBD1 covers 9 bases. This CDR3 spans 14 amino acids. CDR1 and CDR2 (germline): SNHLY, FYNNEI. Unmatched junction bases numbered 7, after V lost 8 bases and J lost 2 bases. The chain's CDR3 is CASEKTGGTYEQYF. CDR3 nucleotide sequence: TGTGCCAGCGAAAAGACAGGGGGGACCTACGAGCAGTACTTC.

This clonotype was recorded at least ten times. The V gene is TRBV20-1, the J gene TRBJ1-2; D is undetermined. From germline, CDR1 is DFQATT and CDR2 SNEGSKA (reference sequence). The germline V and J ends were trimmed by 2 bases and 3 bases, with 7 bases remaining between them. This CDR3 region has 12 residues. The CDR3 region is CSARLDDYGYTF. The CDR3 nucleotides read TGCAGTGCTAGACTGGATGACTATGGCTACACCTTC.

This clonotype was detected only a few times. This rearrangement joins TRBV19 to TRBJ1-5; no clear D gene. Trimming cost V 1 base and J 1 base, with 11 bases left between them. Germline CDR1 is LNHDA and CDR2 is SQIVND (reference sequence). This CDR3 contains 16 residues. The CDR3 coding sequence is TGTGCCAGTAGTATAGCCCCGACACAAAGCAATCAGCCCCAGCATTTT. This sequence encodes CASSIAPTQSNQPQHF.

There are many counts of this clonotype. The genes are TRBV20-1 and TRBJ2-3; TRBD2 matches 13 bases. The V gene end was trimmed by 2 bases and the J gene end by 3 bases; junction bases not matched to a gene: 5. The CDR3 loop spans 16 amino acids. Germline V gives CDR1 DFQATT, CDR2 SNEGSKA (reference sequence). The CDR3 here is CSARTGTSGMTDTQYF. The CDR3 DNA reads TGCAGTGCTAGAACCGGGACTAGCGGGATGACAGATACGCAGTATTTT.

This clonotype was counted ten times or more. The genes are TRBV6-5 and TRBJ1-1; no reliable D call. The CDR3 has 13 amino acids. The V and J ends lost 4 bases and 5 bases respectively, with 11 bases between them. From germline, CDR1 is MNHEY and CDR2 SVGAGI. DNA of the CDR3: TGTGCCAGCAGTTTTGGGGTGGGTACTGAAGCTTTCTTT. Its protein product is CASSFGVGTEAFF.

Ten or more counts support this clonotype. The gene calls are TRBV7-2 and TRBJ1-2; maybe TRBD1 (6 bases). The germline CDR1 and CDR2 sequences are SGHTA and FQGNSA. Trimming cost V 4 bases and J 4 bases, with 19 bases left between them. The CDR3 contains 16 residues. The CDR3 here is CASSYGGGLAIYGYTF. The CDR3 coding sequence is TGTGCCAGCAGCTATGGGGGGGGGCTCGCCATCTATGGCTACACCTTC.

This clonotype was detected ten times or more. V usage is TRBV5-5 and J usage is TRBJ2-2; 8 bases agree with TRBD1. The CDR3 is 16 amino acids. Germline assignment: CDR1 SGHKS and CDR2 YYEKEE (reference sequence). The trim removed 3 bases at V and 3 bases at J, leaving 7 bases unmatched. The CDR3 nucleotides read TGTGCCAGCAGCTCTTCTCCGGACAGGGACACCGGGGAGCTGTTTTTT. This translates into CASSSSPDRDTGELFF. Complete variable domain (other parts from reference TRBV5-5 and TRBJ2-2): DAGVTQSPTHLIKTRGQQVTLRCSPISGHKSVSWYQQVLGQGPQFIFQYYEKEERGRGNFPDRFSARQFPNYSSELNVNALLLGDSALYLCASSSSPDRDTGELFFGEGSRLTVL.

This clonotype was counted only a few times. CDR3: CASSQGGGGRIETQYF. As DNA, the CDR3 is TGTGCCAGCAGCCAAGGGGGGGGGGGGCGAATTGAGACCCAGTACTTC. This rearrangement joins TRBV14 to TRBJ2-5; a possible D gene is TRBD2 (7 bases). V lost 1 base, J lost 5 bases, and 17 bases lay in between. The CDR3 contains 16 residues. Germline CDR1 SGHDN, CDR2 FVKESK.

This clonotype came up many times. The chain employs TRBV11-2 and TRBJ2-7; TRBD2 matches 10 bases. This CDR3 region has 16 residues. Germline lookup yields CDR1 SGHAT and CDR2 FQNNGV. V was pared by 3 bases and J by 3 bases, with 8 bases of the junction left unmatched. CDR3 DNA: TGTGCCAGCAGCTTGGGTTCTAGCGGGAGAATCTACGAGCAGTACTTC. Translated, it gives CASSLGSSGRIYEQYF. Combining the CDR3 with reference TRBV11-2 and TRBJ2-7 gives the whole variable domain EAGVAQSPRYKIIEKRQSVAFWCNPISGHATLYWYQQILGQGPKLLIQFQNNGVVDDSQLPKDRFSAERLKGVDSTLKIQPAKLEDSAVYLCASSLGSSGRIYEQYFGPGTRLTVT.

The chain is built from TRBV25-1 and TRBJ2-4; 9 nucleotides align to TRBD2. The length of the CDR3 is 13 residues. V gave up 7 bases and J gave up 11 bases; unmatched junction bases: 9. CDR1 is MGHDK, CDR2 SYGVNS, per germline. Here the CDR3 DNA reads TGTGCCAGCACCGACGGACTAGCGCGGGTTCAGTACTTC. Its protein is CASTDGLARVQYF.